This is a list of T cell receptor beta chains from one sample in a study of T-cell reconstitution after alpha-beta-depleted transplantation in children. One entry per CDR3 protein results from TCRdb running MiXCR on the PCR reads. The table includes about 1,000,000 distinct CDR3 sequences, about 30% detected once. The specimen comprised PBMCs, mostly from graft donor cells, sampled 360 days after TCRalphabeta/CD19-depleted stem cell transplant. The receptors were gathered from a boy younger than two who had a stem cell transplant for SCID, so the T cells may come from the graft donor. Both conserved end residues are part of each CDR3. The order of the fields is J gene, clone size, V gene, D gene, CDR3 protein, CDR3 DNA. A D gene is named only where the DNA matches it firmly. A row's size may be missing; if present it is once, few, many or a size class.

J gene: TRBJ2-2; clone size: few; V gene: TRBV24-1; D gene: -; CDR3 protein: CATRGEFNTGELFF; CDR3 DNA: TGTGCCACCCGGGGCGAGTTTAACACCGGGGAGCTGTTTTTT
J gene: TRBJ1-4; clone size: few; V gene: TRBV15; D gene: -; CDR3 protein: CATSSGPTNEKLFF; CDR3 DNA: TGTGCCACCAGCTCGGGACCAACTAATGAAAAACTGTTTTTT
J gene: TRBJ2-7; clone size: -; V gene: TRBV18; D gene: -; CDR3 protein: CASSPPGSEQYF; CDR3 DNA: TGTGCCAGCTCACCACCAGGATCCGAGCAGTACTTC
J gene: TRBJ1-3; clone size: few; V gene: TRBV12-3/TRBV12-4; D gene: TRBD1; CDR3 protein: CASRIHGQGPISGNTIYF; CDR3 DNA: TGTGCCAGCAGAATCCACGGACAGGGGCCGATCTCTGGAAACACCATATATTTT
J gene: TRBJ2-3; clone size: few; V gene: TRBV5-6; D gene: TRBD2; CDR3 protein: CASSLGLAGAEYF; CDR3 DNA: TGTGCCAGCAGCCTCGGACTAGCGGGGGCGGAGTATTTT
J gene: TRBJ1-1; clone size: -; V gene: TRBV12-3/TRBV12-4; D gene: -; CDR3 protein: CASSLRREAFF; CDR3 DNA: TGTGCCAGCAGTTTGCGGCGGGAAGCTTTCTTT
J gene: TRBJ1-2; clone size: -; V gene: TRBV2; D gene: TRBD1; CDR3 protein: CASTRQGSYGYTF; CDR3 DNA: TGTGCCAGCACCAGACAGGGAAGCTATGGCTACACCTTC
J gene: TRBJ2-1; clone size: few; V gene: TRBV7-7; D gene: -; CDR3 protein: CASSPGLGGNEQFF; CDR3 DNA: TGTGCCAGCAGCCCCGGACTAGGGGGGAATGAGCAGTTCTTC
J gene: TRBJ2-2; clone size: -; V gene: TRBV29-1; D gene: -; CDR3 protein: CSVWIVSGELFF; CDR3 DNA: TGCAGCGTATGGATCGTTTCCGGGGAGCTGTTTTTT
J gene: TRBJ2-1; clone size: few; V gene: TRBV29-1; D gene: -; CDR3 protein: CSVLADTGPEQFF; CDR3 DNA: TGCAGCGTCCTTGCCGACACGGGGCCTGAGCAGTTCTTC
J gene: TRBJ2-1; clone size: few; V gene: TRBV28; D gene: -; CDR3 protein: CASSPWTVTNYNEQFF; CDR3 DNA: TGTGCCAGCAGTCCCTGGACCGTGACAAACTACAATGAGCAGTTCTTC
J gene: TRBJ1-1; clone size: many; V gene: TRBV7-8; D gene: TRBD1; CDR3 protein: CASSLGTGGFMNTEAFF; CDR3 DNA: TGTGCCAGCAGCTTAGGGACAGGGGGCTTCATGAACACTGAAGCTTTCTTT
J gene: TRBJ2-2; clone size: -; V gene: TRBV12-3/TRBV12-4; D gene: TRBD1; CDR3 protein: CASRHRDRGTGELFF; CDR3 DNA: TGTGCCAGCAGACACCGGGACAGGGGTACCGGGGAGCTGTTTTTT
J gene: TRBJ2-1; clone size: -; V gene: TRBV5-1; D gene: -; CDR3 protein: CASSPDRGMSSYNEQFF; CDR3 DNA: TGCGCCAGCAGCCCTGACCGGGGGATGAGCTCCTACAATGAGCAGTTCTTC
J gene: TRBJ2-3; clone size: -; V gene: TRBV11-2; D gene: TRBD2; CDR3 protein: CASSGQRGTSDTQYF; CDR3 DNA: TGTGCCAGCAGCGGGCAGCGGGGAACGTCAGATACGCAGTATTTT
J gene: TRBJ2-7; clone size: -; V gene: TRBV29-1; D gene: -; CDR3 protein: CSVAPGEWSEQYF; CDR3 DNA: TGCAGCGTTGCCCCGGGGGAATGGAGCGAGCAGTACTTC
J gene: TRBJ2-7; clone size: -; V gene: TRBV15; D gene: -; CDR3 protein: CATSRDFRGNEQYF; CDR3 DNA: TGTGCCACCAGCAGAGATTTCAGGGGCAACGAGCAGTACTTC
J gene: TRBJ2-7; clone size: -; V gene: TRBV12-3/TRBV12-4; D gene: -; CDR3 protein: CASSLIGALNYEQYF; CDR3 DNA: TGTGCCAGCAGTTTGATAGGGGCGCTTAACTACGAGCAGTACTTC
J gene: TRBJ2-4; clone size: many; V gene: TRBV5-6; D gene: -; CDR3 protein: CASSFWGAGKNIQYF; CDR3 DNA: TGTGCCAGCAGCTTCTGGGGGGCAGGCAAAAACATTCAGTACTTC
J gene: TRBJ2-5; clone size: few; V gene: TRBV12-3/TRBV12-4; D gene: -; CDR3 protein: CASSSRRVQETQYF; CDR3 DNA: TGTGCCAGCAGTTCACGACGGGTCCAAGAGACCCAGTACTTC
J gene: TRBJ2-4; clone size: -; V gene: TRBV12-3/TRBV12-4; D gene: -; CDR3 protein: CASSPTDSLAKNIQYF; CDR3 DNA: TGTGCCAGCAGTCCAACGGACAGTTTAGCCAAAAACATTCAGTACTTC
J gene: TRBJ1-4; clone size: few; V gene: TRBV18; D gene: -; CDR3 protein: CASSPVQAGNEKLFF; CDR3 DNA: TGTGCCAGCTCACCAGTCCAGGCAGGGAATGAAAAACTGTTTTTT
J gene: TRBJ2-3; clone size: -; V gene: TRBV6-1; D gene: -; CDR3 protein: CASLPDRGPDTQYF; CDR3 DNA: TGTGCCAGCCTCCCTGATAGAGGGCCAGATACGCAGTATTTT
J gene: TRBJ2-5; clone size: -; V gene: TRBV28; D gene: TRBD2; CDR3 protein: CASSLGGLASETQYF; CDR3 DNA: TGTGCCAGCAGTTTGGGGGGACTAGCGTCCGAGACCCAGTACTTC
J gene: TRBJ2-7; clone size: -; V gene: TRBV5-1; D gene: -; CDR3 protein: CASSPAGNSYEQYF; CDR3 DNA: TGCGCCAGCAGCCCTGCCGGGAACTCCTACGAGCAGTACTTC
J gene: TRBJ2-3; clone size: -; V gene: TRBV20-1; D gene: TRBD2; CDR3 protein: CSAAPGGRTDTQYF; CDR3 DNA: TGCAGTGCTGCCCCGGGGGGACGCACAGATACGCAGTATTTT
J gene: TRBJ1-5; clone size: few; V gene: TRBV18; D gene: -; CDR3 protein: CASSLTGIQNQPQHF; CDR3 DNA: TGTGCCAGCTCACTTACCGGGATCCAAAATCAGCCCCAGCATTTT
J gene: TRBJ2-5; clone size: -; V gene: TRBV7-2; D gene: TRBD2; CDR3 protein: CASSPGRGGQETQYF; CDR3 DNA: TGTGCCAGCAGCCCCGGGAGGGGAGGGCAAGAGACCCAGTACTTC
J gene: TRBJ2-7; clone size: few; V gene: TRBV12-5; D gene: -; CDR3 protein: CASGLDRSYEQYF; CDR3 DNA: TGTGCTAGTGGTTTGGATAGGTCCTACGAGCAGTACTTC
J gene: TRBJ1-2; clone size: -; V gene: TRBV13; D gene: -; CDR3 protein: CSLQAGLRDRYGYTF; CDR3 DNA: TGTTCATTACAAGCAGGGTTGCGGGATCGTTATGGCTACACCTTC
J gene: TRBJ2-3; clone size: few; V gene: TRBV5-1; D gene: TRBD2; CDR3 protein: CASSLDVAGDPDTQYF; CDR3 DNA: TGCGCCAGCAGCTTGGACGTAGCGGGGGACCCGGATACGCAGTATTTT
J gene: TRBJ2-3; clone size: -; V gene: TRBV5-1; D gene: -; CDR3 protein: CASSTGSVADTQYF; CDR3 DNA: TGCGCCAGCAGCACCGGATCGGTAGCAGATACGCAGTATTTT
J gene: TRBJ2-7; clone size: -; V gene: TRBV4-1; D gene: -; CDR3 protein: CASSQGGLEQYF; CDR3 DNA: TGCGCCAGCAGCCAAGGCGGGCTCGAGCAGTACTTC
J gene: TRBJ1-1; clone size: few; V gene: TRBV12-3/TRBV12-4; D gene: -; CDR3 protein: CASCRGRPNTEAFF; CDR3 DNA: TGTGCCAGCTGCCGAGGTAGGCCGAACACTGAAGCTTTCTTT
J gene: TRBJ1-3; clone size: -; V gene: TRBV11-2; D gene: TRBD1; CDR3 protein: CASSLTWGGQSSGNTIYF; CDR3 DNA: TGTGCCAGCAGCTTAACTTGGGGGGGACAGAGCTCTGGAAACACCATATATTTT
J gene: TRBJ1-1; clone size: few; V gene: TRBV20-1; D gene: -; CDR3 protein: CSARGLGRGMNTEAFF; CDR3 DNA: TGCAGTGCTAGAGGTTTGGGAAGAGGAATGAACACTGAAGCTTTCTTT
J gene: TRBJ2-3; clone size: -; V gene: TRBV7-6; D gene: -; CDR3 protein: CASSALRDTQYF; CDR3 DNA: TGTGCCAGCAGCGCGCTTCGGGATACGCAGTATTTT
J gene: TRBJ1-4; clone size: -; V gene: TRBV20-1; D gene: -; CDR3 protein: CSARGLLLQNRNEKLFF; CDR3 DNA: TGCAGTGCTAGAGGGCTCCTCCTACAGAATAGGAATGAAAAACTGTTTTTT
J gene: TRBJ2-3; clone size: -; V gene: TRBV29-1; D gene: -; CDR3 protein: CSVGGSSLSTDTQYF; CDR3 DNA: TGCAGCGTCGGCGGCAGCTCCTTAAGCACAGATACGCAGTATTTT
J gene: TRBJ2-7; clone size: -; V gene: TRBV4-3; D gene: -; CDR3 protein: CASSPRAGANEQYF; CDR3 DNA: TGCGCCAGCAGCCCAAGGGCCGGGGCCAACGAGCAGTACTTC
J gene: TRBJ2-7; clone size: few; V gene: TRBV12-3/TRBV12-4; D gene: TRBD2; CDR3 protein: CASSLDGGRGYEQYF; CDR3 DNA: TGTGCCAGCAGTCTGGACGGCGGGAGAGGGTACGAGCAGTACTTC
J gene: TRBJ1-2; clone size: -; V gene: TRBV5-1; D gene: -; CDR3 protein: CASSLAWEDGYTF; CDR3 DNA: TGCGCCAGCAGCTTGGCCTGGGAGGATGGCTACACCTTC
J gene: TRBJ2-3; clone size: -; V gene: TRBV11-1; D gene: TRBD2; CDR3 protein: CASSFASGGGTFTDTQYF; CDR3 DNA: TGTGCCAGCAGCTTCGCGAGCGGCGGGGGGACTTTCACAGATACGCAGTATTTT
J gene: TRBJ1-1; clone size: -; V gene: TRBV12-3/TRBV12-4; D gene: -; CDR3 protein: CASSLRAGGRNTEAFF; CDR3 DNA: TGTGCCAGCAGTTTAAGGGCCGGGGGGCGGAACACTGAAGCTTTCTTT
J gene: TRBJ1-1; clone size: few; V gene: TRBV28; D gene: -; CDR3 protein: CASSEGYQQDTEAFF; CDR3 DNA: TGTGCCAGCAGCGAAGGGTATCAGCAGGACACTGAAGCTTTCTTT
J gene: TRBJ2-2; clone size: many; V gene: TRBV15; D gene: TRBD1; CDR3 protein: CATSRDQLQGGYTGELFF; CDR3 DNA: TGTGCCACCAGCAGAGACCAGCTACAGGGGGGCTACACCGGGGAGCTGTTTTTT
J gene: TRBJ1-1; clone size: -; V gene: TRBV29-1; D gene: -; CDR3 protein: CSSGGGGMNTEAFF; CDR3 DNA: TGCAGCTCTGGGGGGGGCGGAATGAACACTGAAGCTTTCTTT
J gene: TRBJ2-5; clone size: few; V gene: TRBV15; D gene: TRBD2; CDR3 protein: CATSEGLGAETQYF; CDR3 DNA: TGTGCCACCAGCGAAGGACTAGGGGCGGAGACCCAGTACTTC
J gene: TRBJ1-1; clone size: few; V gene: TRBV19; D gene: TRBD1; CDR3 protein: CASSIRGQGQNTEAFF; CDR3 DNA: TGTGCCAGTAGTATTCGGGGACAGGGGCAGAACACTGAAGCTTTCTTT
J gene: TRBJ1-1; clone size: -; V gene: TRBV5-1; D gene: -; CDR3 protein: CASSLWPEMNTEAFF; CDR3 DNA: TGCGCCAGCAGCTTGTGGCCGGAGATGAACACTGAAGCTTTCTTT
J gene: TRBJ2-1; clone size: -; V gene: TRBV2; D gene: -; CDR3 protein: CASRSRMGNEQFF; CDR3 DNA: TGTGCCAGCAGGTCACGGATGGGGAATGAGCAGTTCTTC
J gene: TRBJ2-1; clone size: -; V gene: TRBV5-5; D gene: -; CDR3 protein: CASSLIVYEQFF; CDR3 DNA: TGTGCCAGCAGCTTGATCGTCTATGAGCAGTTCTTC
J gene: TRBJ2-1; clone size: -; V gene: TRBV10-3; D gene: TRBD1; CDR3 protein: CAIRAADRASNEQFF; CDR3 DNA: TGTGCCATCAGGGCCGCCGACAGGGCGAGCAATGAGCAGTTCTTC